This T cell receptor beta chain was documented in a study of control samples from healthy donors and cancer patients. Assay used: immunoSEQ multiplex PCR; TCRdb lists only in-frame clones, some missing. The sample records about 100,000 clones, around 88% being singletons. This clone was seen a single time. From germline, CDR1 is KGHDR and CDR2 SFDVKD. V was clipped by 4 bases and J by 10 bases, with 16 bases between them. The CDR3 is made up of 14 amino acids. Sequencing was done on a sample of blood. This TCR derives from a man in his thirties or forties in good health. This chain connects TRBV24-1 to TRBJ2-1; possible D gene TRBD1, 5 bases. For the CDR3, the DNA is TGTGCCACCAGTGACCCCACCGACAGTTTGGAGCAGTTCTTC. It codes for CATSDPTDSLEQFF.